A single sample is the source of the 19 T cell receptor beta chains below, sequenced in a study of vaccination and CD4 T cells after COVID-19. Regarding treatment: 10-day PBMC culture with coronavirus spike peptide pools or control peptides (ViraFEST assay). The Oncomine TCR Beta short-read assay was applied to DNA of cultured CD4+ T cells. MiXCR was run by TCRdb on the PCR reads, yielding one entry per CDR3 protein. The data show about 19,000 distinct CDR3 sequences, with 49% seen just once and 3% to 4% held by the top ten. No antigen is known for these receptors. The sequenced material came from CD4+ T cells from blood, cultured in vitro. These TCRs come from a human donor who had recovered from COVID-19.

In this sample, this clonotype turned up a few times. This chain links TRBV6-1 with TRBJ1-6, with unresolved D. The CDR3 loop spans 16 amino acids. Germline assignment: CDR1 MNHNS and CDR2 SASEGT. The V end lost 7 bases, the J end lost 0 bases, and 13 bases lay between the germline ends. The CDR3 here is CASTNRLSSYNSPLHF. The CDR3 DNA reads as TGTGCCAGCACCAATAGACTGAGCTCCTATAATTCACCCCTCCACTTT.

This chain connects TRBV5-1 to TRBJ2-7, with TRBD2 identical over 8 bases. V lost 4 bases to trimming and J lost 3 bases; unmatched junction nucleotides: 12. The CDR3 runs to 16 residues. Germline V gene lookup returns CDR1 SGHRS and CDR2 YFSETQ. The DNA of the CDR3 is TGCGCCAGCAGCCCCCGTGGAGCGGGGGCCATCTACGAGCAGTACTTC. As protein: CASSPRGAGAIYEQYF.

This chain's CDR3 is CSARFMNTEAFF. For the CDR3, the DNA is TGCAGTGCCCGTTTCATGAACACTGAAGCTTTCTTT. This chain uses TRBV20-1 with TRBJ1-1; D remains unclear. Trimming took 6 bases from V and 0 from J, leaving 8 bases between them. Germline V gene lookup returns CDR1 DFQATT and CDR2 SNEGSKA (reference sequence). This CDR3 comprises 12 residues.

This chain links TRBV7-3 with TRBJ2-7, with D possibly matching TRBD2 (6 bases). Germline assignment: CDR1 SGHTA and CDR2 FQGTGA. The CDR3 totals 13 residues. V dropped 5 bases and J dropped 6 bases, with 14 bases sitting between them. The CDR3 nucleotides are TGTGCCAGCAGCCCTCGGTTCGGGGGCGAGCAGTACTTC. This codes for CASSPRFGGEQYF. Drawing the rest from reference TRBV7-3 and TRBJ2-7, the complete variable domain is GAGVSQTPSNKVTEKGKYVELRCDPISGHTALYWYRQSLGQGPEFLIYFQGTGAADDSGLPNDRFFAVRPEGSVSTLKIQRTERGDSAVYLCASSPRFGGEQYFGPGTRLTVT.

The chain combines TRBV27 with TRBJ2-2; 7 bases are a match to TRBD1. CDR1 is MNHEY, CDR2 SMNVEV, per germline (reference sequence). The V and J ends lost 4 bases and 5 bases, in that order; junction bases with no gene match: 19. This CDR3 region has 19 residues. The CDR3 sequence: CASSSPPSNRQGRTGELFF. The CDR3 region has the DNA TGTGCCAGCAGTTCACCCCCGTCCAACCGACAGGGTAGAACCGGGGAGCTGTTTTTT.

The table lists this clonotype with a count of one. CDR3 in amino acids: CASSPSTGGNTIYF. Written as DNA, the CDR3 is TGTGCCAGCAGTCCCTCGACAGGGGGAAACACCATATATTTT. The V gene is TRBV12-3 or TRBV12-4, the J gene TRBJ1-3, with 7 bases aligning to TRBD1. This CDR3 is 14 amino acids long. The V gene end was trimmed by 5 bases and the J gene end by 4 bases; junction bases not matched to a gene: 5.

The CDR3 DNA is TGCGCCAGCAGCTTGGCGGTTGGAGCCACCGGGGAGCTGTTTTTT. This encodes CASSLAVGATGELFF. The chain carries TRBV5-1 and TRBJ2-2, with unresolved D. CDR3 length: 15 amino acids. The ends were cut back, 0 bases at V and 4 bases at J, with 10 bases in the middle. Germline V gives CDR1 SGHRS, CDR2 YFSETQ.

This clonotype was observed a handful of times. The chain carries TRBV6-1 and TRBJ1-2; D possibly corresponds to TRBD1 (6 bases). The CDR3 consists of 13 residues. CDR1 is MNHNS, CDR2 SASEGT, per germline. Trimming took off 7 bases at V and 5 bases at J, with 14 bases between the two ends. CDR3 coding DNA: TGTGCCAGCATCACAGGGACCGGGTATGGCTACACCTTC. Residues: CASITGTGYGYTF.

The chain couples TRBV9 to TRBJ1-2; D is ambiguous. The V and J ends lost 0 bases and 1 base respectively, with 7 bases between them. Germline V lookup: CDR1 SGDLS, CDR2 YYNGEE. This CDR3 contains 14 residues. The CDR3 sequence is CASSVGRDNYGYTF. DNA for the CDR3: TGTGCCAGCAGCGTAGGGAGGGATAACTATGGCTACACCTTC.

CDR3 DNA: TGCAGTGCTAGAGCAACAGGCATCTCCTACAATGAGCAGTTCTTC. As protein: CSARATGISYNEQFF. This chain connects TRBV20-1 to TRBJ2-1, with D perhaps TRBD1 (5 bases). V dropped 1 base and J dropped 0 bases, with 10 bases sitting between them. The CDR3 has 15 amino acids. The germline gives CDR1 DFQATT, CDR2 SNEGSKA (reference sequence).

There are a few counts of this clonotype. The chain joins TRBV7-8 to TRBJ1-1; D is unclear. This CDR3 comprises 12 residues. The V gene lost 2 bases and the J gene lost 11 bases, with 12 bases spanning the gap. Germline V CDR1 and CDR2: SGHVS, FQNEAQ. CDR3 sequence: CASSLRYAEAFF. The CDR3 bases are TGTGCCAGCAGCTTACGATACGCAGAGGCTTTCTTT.

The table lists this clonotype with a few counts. The CDR3 coding sequence is TGTGCCACCCTGACAGGGGGCACCTATGGCTACACCTTC. Residues: CATLTGGTYGYTF. The rearrangement links TRBV19 to TRBJ1-2; 10 bases are a match to TRBD1. The CDR3 length is 13 residues. The germline V gene encodes CDR1 LNHDA and CDR2 SQIVND (reference sequence). Losses at the gene ends were 10 bases for V and 4 bases for J; bases not matched to a gene: 6.

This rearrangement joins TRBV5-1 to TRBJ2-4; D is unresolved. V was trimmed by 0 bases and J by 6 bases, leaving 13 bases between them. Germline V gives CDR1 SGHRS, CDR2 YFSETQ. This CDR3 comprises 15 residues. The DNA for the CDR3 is TGCGCCAGCAGCTTGGTTACTGGGAATGGAAACATTCAGTACTTC. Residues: CASSLVTGNGNIQYF.

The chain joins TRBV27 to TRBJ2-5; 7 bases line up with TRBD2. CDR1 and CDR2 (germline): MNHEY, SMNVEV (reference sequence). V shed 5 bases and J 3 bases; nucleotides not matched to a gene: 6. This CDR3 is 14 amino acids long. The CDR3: CASSPLGGKETQYF. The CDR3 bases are TGTGCCAGCAGTCCCCTGGGAGGGAAAGAGACCCAGTACTTC.

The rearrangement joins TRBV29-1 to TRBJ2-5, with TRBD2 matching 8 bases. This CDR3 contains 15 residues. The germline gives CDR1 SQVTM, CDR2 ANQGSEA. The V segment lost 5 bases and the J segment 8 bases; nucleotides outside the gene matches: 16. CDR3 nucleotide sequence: TGCAGCGTTACTTACCCGGGGGGGCGGGGAGATACCCAGTACTTC. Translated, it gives CSVTYPGGRGDTQYF.

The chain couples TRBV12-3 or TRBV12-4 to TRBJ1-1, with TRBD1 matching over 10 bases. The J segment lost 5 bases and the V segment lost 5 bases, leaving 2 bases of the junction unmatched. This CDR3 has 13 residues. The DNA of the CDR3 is TGTGCCAGCAGTGACAGGGGGCGGACTGAAGCTTTCTTT. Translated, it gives CASSDRGRTEAFF.

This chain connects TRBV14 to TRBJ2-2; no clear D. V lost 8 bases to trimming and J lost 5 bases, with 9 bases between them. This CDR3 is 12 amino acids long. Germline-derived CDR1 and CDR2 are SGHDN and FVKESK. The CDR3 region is CASGRRTGELFF. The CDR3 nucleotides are TGTGCCAGCGGACGGCGGACCGGGGAGCTGTTTTTT.

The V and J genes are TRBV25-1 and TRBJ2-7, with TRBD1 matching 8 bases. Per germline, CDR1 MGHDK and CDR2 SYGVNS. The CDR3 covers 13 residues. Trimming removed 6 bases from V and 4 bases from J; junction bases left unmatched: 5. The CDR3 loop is CASRRQGRYEQYF. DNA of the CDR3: TGTGCCAGCAGACGACAGGGGAGATACGAGCAGTACTTC.

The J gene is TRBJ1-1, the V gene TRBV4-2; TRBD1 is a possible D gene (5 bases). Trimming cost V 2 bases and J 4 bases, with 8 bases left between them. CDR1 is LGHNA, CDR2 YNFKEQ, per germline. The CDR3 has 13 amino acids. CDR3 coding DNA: TGTGCCAGCAGCCAAACTGGGGCCACTGAAGCTTTCTTT. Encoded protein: CASSQTGATEAFF.